One TCR beta chain is described in this entry. This sample was taken from a study of lymphopenia after photon versus proton radiotherapy. Method: immunoSEQ multiplex PCR; TCRdb's copy keeps in-frame clones and lacks some. Among 23,000 or so clones listed, about 91% were seen once. V lost 1 base to trimming and J lost 8 bases; unmatched junction nucleotides: 9. CDR3 size: 15 residues. Germline CDR1 is SGHTA and CDR2 is FQGNSA. The rearrangement links TRBV7-2 to TRBJ1-2; 8 bases are shared with TRBD1. This TCR was sampled from a man between 45 and 60 years old with gastric cancer. Sequencing was performed on peripheral blood, taken from a patient treated with photon-based radiotherapy. CDR3 loop: CASSLVGQGAWGYTF. For the CDR3, the DNA is TGTGCCAGCAGCTTAGTCGGGCAGGGGGCATGGGGCTACACCTTC. The whole variable domain, remainder taken from reference TRBV7-2 and TRBJ1-2, is GAGVSQSPSNKVTEKGKDVELRCDPISGHTALYWYRQSLGQGLEFLIYFQGNSAPDKSGLPSDRFSAERTGGSVSTLTIQRTQQEDSAVYLCASSLVGQGAWGYTFGSGTRLTVV.